The 25 T cell receptor beta chains below come from one sample, sequenced in a study of blood T cell repertoires in COVID-19. Profiled with immunoSEQ multiplex PCR; TCRdb holds only in-frame clones, not every one. The table has fewer than 150,000 clones, approximately 89% seen once. What was sequenced was peripheral blood. These receptors were obtained from a human donor in a cohort sampled during active COVID-19.

The chain joins TRBV3-1 (or the pseudogene TRBV3-2) to TRBJ1-1; TRBD1 might be the D (5 bases). CDR3 length equals 14 residues. Germline V gene lookup returns CDR1 LGHDT and CDR2 YNNKEL (reference sequence). V lost 0 bases and J lost 3, with 8 bases in between. The CDR3 is CASSQDLGHTEAFF. In nucleotides, the CDR3 is TGTGCCAGCAGCCAAGATTTGGGGCACACTGAAGCTTTCTTT.

The chain carries TRBV3-1 (or the pseudogene TRBV3-2) and TRBJ2-5; 10 bases are a match to TRBD2. Germline values: CDR1 LGHDT, CDR2 YNNKEL (reference sequence). The CDR3 has 15 residues. The junction had 5 bases not matched to a gene; V was cut back by 4 bases and J by 3 bases. CDR3 DNA sequence: TGTGCCAGCAGCCCTTGGACTAGCGGAAAAGAGACCCAGTACTTC. It yields the protein CASSPWTSGKETQYF.

V is TRBV9 and J is TRBJ2-1; 7 bases fit TRBD2. CDR1 is SGDLS and CDR2 is YYNGEE in the germline V gene. V shed 4 bases, J shed 2 bases, and the junction held 3 bases outside the gene matches. The CDR3 has 14 residues. The CDR3 is CASSSGLTYNEQFF. For the CDR3, the DNA is TGTGCCAGCAGCTCGGGACTAACCTACAATGAGCAGTTCTTC. Full variable domain (missing parts from reference TRBV9 and TRBJ2-1): DSGVTQTPKHLITATGQRVTLRCSPRSGDLSVYWYQQSLDQGLQFLIQYYNGEERAKGNILERFSAQQFPDLHSELNLSSLELGDSALYFCASSSGLTYNEQFFGPGTRLTVL.

The V gene is TRBV4-3, the J gene TRBJ2-1; D is possibly TRBD2 (6 bases). Germline V gene data show CDR1 as LGHNA and CDR2 as YSLEER. The CDR3 has 15 amino acids. V lost 0 bases and J lost 6, with 12 bases in between. The CDR3 DNA reads TGCGCCAGCAGCCAAGATAGGAGGGTAATCAATGAGCAGTTCTTC. Translated, it gives CASSQDRRVINEQFF.

The chain's CDR3 is CASSEKLAGFGTQYF. CDR3 nucleotides: TGTGCCAGCAGTGAAAAACTAGCGGGGTTTGGGACCCAGTACTTC. The chain recombines TRBV25-1 with TRBJ2-5; 10 bases are shared with TRBD2. Losses at the gene ends were 2 bases for V and 7 bases for J; bases not matched to a gene: 7. Looked up from germline, CDR1 is MGHDK and CDR2 is SYGVNS. The CDR3 consists of 15 residues.

The chain uses TRBV4-1 and TRBJ2-7; 8 positions agree with TRBD1. Germline CDR1 reads MGHRA; CDR2 reads YSYEKL. The trim removed 5 bases at V and 0 bases at J, leaving 6 bases unmatched. This CDR3 region has 15 residues. The CDR3 DNA reads as TGCGCCAGCAGCTTTAGACAGGGGAGCTCCTACGAGCAGTACTTC. It is translated as CASSFRQGSSYEQYF.

The chain joins TRBV6-5 to TRBJ1-1; no clear D gene. The germline CDR1 and CDR2 sequences are MNHEY and SVGAGI. The germline V and J ends were trimmed by 4 bases and 5 bases, with 8 bases remaining between them. The CDR3 spans 12 residues. The CDR3 coding sequence is TGTGCCAGCAGTTCAGGATTAACTGAAGCTTTCTTT. Translation: CASSSGLTEAFF.

The chain couples TRBV19 to TRBJ1-2; TRBD1 agrees at 8 bases. V lost 2 bases, J lost 8 bases, and 7 bases stayed unmatched. Germline V gene sequence: CDR1 LNHDA, CDR2 SQIVND (reference sequence). This CDR3 contains 14 residues. The CDR3 loop reads CASSIIDRGAGYTF. The CDR3 DNA follows: TGTGCCAGTAGTATAATCGACAGGGGAGCGGGCTACACCTTC.

The V and J genes are TRBV5-4 and TRBJ1-1; tentative D call: TRBD1 (5 bases). Between the trimmed V and J ends, which lost 5 bases and 7 bases, there was a span of 12 bases. CDR3 length: 12 amino acids. CDR1 and CDR2 from the germline V gene are SGHNT and YYREEE (reference sequence). The CDR3 loop reads CASRNRGDEAFF. The CDR3 nucleotides read TGTGCCAGCAGGAACCGGGGGGATGAAGCTTTCTTT.

The chain carries TRBV5-3 and TRBJ1-6, with D possibly being TRBD1 (6 bases). TRBV5-3 carries the ORF label, with uncertain function. The ends were cut back, 0 bases at V and 7 bases at J, with 20 bases in the middle. The CDR3 spans 18 residues. DNA for the CDR3: TGTGCCAGAAGCTTGGGAAAACAGGGTTCCTTTTTAAATTCACCCCTCCACTTT. It codes for CARSLGKQGSFLNSPLHF.

The table lists this clone with a count of one. This CDR3 is CASSLALGGGTQYF. DNA of the CDR3: TGTGCCAGCAGCTTAGCTCTAGGGGGTGGGACCCAGTACTTC. The V and J genes are TRBV7-2 and TRBJ2-5, with a possible D match to TRBD1 (6 bases). Germline loops: CDR1 SGHTA, CDR2 FQGNSA. Trimming stripped 0 bases from V and 7 bases from J, with 12 bases between. This CDR3 is 14 amino acids long.

V usage is TRBV19 and J usage is TRBJ2-2, with TRBD1 matching over 8 bases. J lost 1 base, V lost 8 bases, and 12 bases had no gene match. The CDR3 has 17 residues. Germline CDR1 LNHDA, CDR2 SQIVND (reference sequence). In DNA, the CDR3 is TGTGCCAGTTCAGCTGCCCTCGGACAGGGGAACACCGGGGAGCTGTTTTTT. As protein: CASSAALGQGNTGELFF.

The rearrangement uses TRBV15 and TRBJ1-2; weak D call: TRBD1 (6 bases). V was pared by 0 bases and J by 4 bases, with 9 bases between. The CDR3 is 14 residues long. Looked up from germline, CDR1 is LNHNV and CDR2 is YYDKDF (reference sequence). The DNA of the CDR3 is TGTGCCACCAGCAGAGATCAGGGGCCCTATGGCTACACCTTC. Residues: CATSRDQGPYGYTF.

The chain combines TRBV3-1 (or the pseudogene TRBV3-2) with TRBJ1-5; possibly TRBD1 for D (6 bases). The germline V gene has CDR1 LGHDT and CDR2 YNNKEL (reference sequence). The CDR3 totals 13 residues. Trimming stripped 3 bases from V and 4 bases from J, with 7 bases between. The CDR3 DNA follows: TGTGCCAGCAGCCAGGGGGCGAATCAGCCCCAGCATTTT. It is translated as CASSQGANQPQHF.

This rearrangement joins TRBV2 to TRBJ2-6; no clear D gene. Germline loops: CDR1 SNHLY, CDR2 FYNNEI. This CDR3 has 15 residues. V was cut by 6 bases and J by 0 bases, with 9 bases left in between. This chain's CDR3 is CASSDAYSGANVLTF. For the CDR3, the DNA is TGTGCCAGCAGCGATGCGTACTCTGGGGCCAACGTCCTGACTTTC.

The J gene is TRBJ2-3, the V gene TRBV10-3; D possibly corresponds to TRBD2 (7 bases). Trimming removed 9 bases at V and 2 bases at J, with 15 bases between. Per germline, CDR1 ENHRY and CDR2 SYGVKD. The CDR3 extends over 14 amino acids. CDR3 bases: TGTGCCATTAGTAGGGGGGGCGCCACAGATACGCAGTATTTT. This translates into CAISRGGATDTQYF.

CDR3 in amino acids: CASSLVQGSGNTIYF. CDR3 nucleotides: TGTGCCAGCAGCTTAGTACAGGGCTCTGGAAACACCATATATTTT. The J gene is TRBJ1-3, the V gene TRBV7-8; TRBD1 might be the D (6 bases). CDR1 and CDR2 (germline): SGHVS, FQNEAQ. Trimming took 1 base from V and 0 from J, leaving 7 bases between them. CDR3 length equals 15 residues.

This clone was seen a single time. The chain links TRBV5-6 to TRBJ2-1; D ambiguous. V was pared by 6 bases and J by 8 bases, with 18 bases between. From germline, CDR1 is SGHDT and CDR2 YYEEEE. The CDR3 spans 14 residues. The CDR3 bases are TGTGCCAGCAAGTCAACTCCTGTGGGCGATGAGCAGTTCTTC. Amino acids: CASKSTPVGDEQFF.

Remarks on this clone: Other DNA sequences in the same sample also yield this CDR3. The chain is built from TRBV7-3 and TRBJ1-6; D possibly corresponds to TRBD1 (5 bases). Germline V gene data show CDR1 as SGHTA and CDR2 as FQGTGA. There are 14 residues in the CDR3. V was clipped by 3 bases and J by 7 bases, with 10 bases between them. This CDR3 is CASSLGGGNSPLHF. Here the CDR3 DNA reads TGTGCCAGCAGCTTGGGGGGAGGGAATTCACCCCTCCACTTT.

The V gene is TRBV4-1, the J gene TRBJ2-1; 9 nucleotides match TRBD1. CDR1 and CDR2 (germline): MGHRA, YSYEKL. The CDR3 spans 15 residues. Trimming at V came to 4 bases and at J to 4 bases, leaving 5 bases not matched to a gene. The CDR3 sequence: CASSPRQGDYNEQFF. As DNA, the CDR3 is TGCGCCAGCAGCCCTCGACAGGGGGATTACAATGAGCAGTTCTTC.

The V gene is TRBV6-5, the J gene TRBJ2-3; no clear D gene. This CDR3 is built from 16 residues. With 0 bases removed from V and 8 bases from J, the gap between germline ends came to 18 bases. Germline CDR1 and CDR2: MNHEY and SVGAGI. CDR3 DNA: TGTGCCAGCAGTTACTCGAGGTTCCCTGGCCAGACTACGCAGTATTTT. It encodes CASSYSRFPGQTTQYF.

This chain uses TRBV9 with TRBJ2-3, with D possibly being TRBD2 (5 bases). The CDR3 loop spans 14 amino acids. Trimming cost V 1 base and J 6 bases, with 12 bases left between them. Germline V gives CDR1 SGDLS, CDR2 YYNGEE. The CDR3 coding sequence is TGTGCCAGCAGCGTACTCACTAGGACCGATACGCAGTATTTT. As protein: CASSVLTRTDTQYF. The full variable domain, with the rest looked up from reference TRBV9 and TRBJ2-3, is DSGVTQTPKHLITATGQRVTLRCSPRSGDLSVYWYQQSLDQGLQFLIQYYNGEERAKGNILERFSAQQFPDLHSELNLSSLELGDSALYFCASSVLTRTDTQYFGPGTRLTVL.

The chain has TRBV2 and TRBJ1-5, with D unresolved. Germline V lookup: CDR1 SNHLY, CDR2 FYNNEI. CDR3 length equals 13 residues. The V end lost 5 bases, the J end lost 14 bases, and 19 bases lay between the germline ends. The CDR3 spells CASSLEQTSLEHF. The CDR3 nucleotides read TGTGCCAGCAGTCTCGAACAGACCTCCCTGGAGCATTTT.

V gene TRBV18 combines with J gene TRBJ1-2, with TRBD1 matching over 9 bases. The CDR3 is made up of 14 amino acids. With V trimmed by 9 bases and J by 5 bases, 10 bases remained unmatched. Germline loops: CDR1 KGHSH, CDR2 LQKENI. Here the CDR3 DNA reads TGTGCCAGTCGACCACAGGGGGCATATTATGGCTACACCTTC. Translated: CASRPQGAYYGYTF.

The rearrangement links TRBV9 to TRBJ2-7; 7 bases fit TRBD2. CDR1 SGDLS and CDR2 YYNGEE come from the germline V gene. This CDR3 comprises 15 residues. The V and J ends lost 4 bases and 4 bases, in that order; junction bases with no gene match: 11. The DNA for the CDR3 is TGTGCCAGCAGCCCGTCCGAGGGAGGGAGGTACGAGCAGTACTTC. As protein: CASSPSEGGRYEQYF.